The subject of this entry is one T cell receptor (beta chain). Antigen specificity is unknown. The entry originates in a study of T cell responses to AZD1222 COVID-19 vaccine. The repertoire was sequenced with immunoSEQ multiplex PCR; TCRdb's copy has only in-frame clones and lacks some. The sample has 120,000 or so clones, roughly 90% seen once. Study-wide findings and caveats: Most donors were white British and more were female, and clonal diversity was possibly underestimated.

Germline CDR1 is GTSNPN and CDR2 is SVGIG (reference sequence). V was cut by 2 bases and J by 3 bases, with 22 bases left in between. The CDR3 has 18 amino acids. V is TRBV30 and J is TRBJ2-2, with a weak D call TRBD1 (5 bases). The sequencing here drew on peripheral blood, taken on day 0 of AZD1222 vaccination. The TCR comes from an adult in good health. As DNA, the CDR3 is TGTGCCTGGAGTCGAGCCCGGGCCCTACTCAGGGACACCGGGGAGCTGTTTTTT. This encodes CAWSRARALLRDTGELFF.